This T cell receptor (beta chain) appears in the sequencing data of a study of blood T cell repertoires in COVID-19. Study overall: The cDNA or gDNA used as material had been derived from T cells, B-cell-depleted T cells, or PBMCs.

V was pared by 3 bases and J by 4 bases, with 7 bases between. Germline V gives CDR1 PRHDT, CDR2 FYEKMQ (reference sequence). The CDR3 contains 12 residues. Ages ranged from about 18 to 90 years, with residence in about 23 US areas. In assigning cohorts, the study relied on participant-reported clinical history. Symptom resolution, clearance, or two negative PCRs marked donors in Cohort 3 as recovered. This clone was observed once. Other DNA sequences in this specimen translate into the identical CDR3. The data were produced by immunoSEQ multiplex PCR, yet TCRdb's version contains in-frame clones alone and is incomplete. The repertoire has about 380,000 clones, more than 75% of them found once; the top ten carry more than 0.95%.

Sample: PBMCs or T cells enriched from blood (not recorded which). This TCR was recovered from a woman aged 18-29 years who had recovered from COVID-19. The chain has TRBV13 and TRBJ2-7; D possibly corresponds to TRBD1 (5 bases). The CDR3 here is CASSFAGYEQYF. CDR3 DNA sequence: TGTGCCAGCAGCTTCGCAGGGTACGAGCAGTACTTC.